Listed here are 12 T cell receptor beta chains from one sample, sequenced in a study of cytomegalovirus exposure and HLA in healthy donors. Sequenced by immunoSEQ multiplex PCR; TCRdb stores in-frame clones only, minus some. The sample shows 100,000 to 150,000 clones, approximately 91% of them seen only once. The sample consisted of PBMCs. These receptors were obtained from a man between 25 and 39 years old in good health and CMV-seronegative.

J is TRBJ2-3 and V is TRBV10-3, with 7 positions matching TRBD2. Per the germline V gene, CDR1 is ENHRY and CDR2 is SYGVKD. Trimming at V came to 2 bases and at J to 3 bases, leaving 5 bases not matched to a gene. The CDR3 is 15 amino acids. CDR3 sequence (DNA): TGTGCCATCAGTGAGCCCGCGGGAGAGACAGATACGCAGTATTTT. Amino acids: CAISEPAGETDTQYF.

This clone came up a few times. CDR3 residues: CASSVTTGSEQYF. In DNA form, the CDR3 reads TGTGCCAGTAGTGTAACGACAGGGAGCGAGCAGTACTTC. The chain uses TRBV19 and TRBJ2-7, with 7 bases identical to TRBD1. Trimming at V came to 5 bases and at J to 6 bases, leaving 7 bases not matched to a gene. Germline assignment: CDR1 LNHDA and CDR2 SQIVND (reference sequence). CDR3 length equals 13 residues.

The chain carries TRBV29-1 and TRBJ2-3; a possible D gene is TRBD2 (7 bases). The CDR3 totals 13 residues. The V end lost 4 bases, the J end lost 5 bases, and 13 bases lay between the germline ends. Germline CDR1 SQVTM, CDR2 ANQGSEA. DNA of the CDR3: TGCAGCGTTGCGGGGGGCGGGAGAGATACGCAGTATTTT. Protein product: CSVAGGGRDTQYF.

This chain joins TRBV27 and TRBJ2-2; D ambiguous. The CDR3 runs 12 residues. Per the germline V gene, CDR1 is MNHEY and CDR2 is SMNVEV (reference sequence). The V and J ends lost 4 bases and 3 bases respectively, with 3 bases between them. This chain's CDR3 is CASSSYTGELFF. DNA for the CDR3: TGTGCCAGCAGTTCGTACACCGGGGAGCTGTTTTTT.

This chain joins TRBV6-4 and TRBJ2-1; 9 bases map to TRBD2. Germline loops: CDR1 MRHNA, CDR2 SNTAGT. Trimming removed 3 bases from V and 9 bases from J; junction bases left unmatched: 6. CDR3 length: 14 residues. CDR3 in DNA: TGTGCCAGCAGTGAAGGCGGGACTAGCAGTGAGCAGTTCTTC. Translating it yields CASSEGGTSSEQFF.

The chain joins TRBV5-1 to TRBJ2-6; a weak D match, TRBD1 (6 bases). The CDR3 extends over 16 amino acids. V shed 0 bases and J shed 0 bases, with 7 bases lying between them. In germline, CDR1 is SGHRS, CDR2 YFSETQ. The CDR3 DNA reads TGCGCCAGCAGCTTGGGACAGGACTCTGGGGCCAACGTCCTGACTTTC. This encodes CASSLGQDSGANVLTF.

In DNA form, the CDR3 reads TGCGCCAGCAGCCAAGGGATAGCGCGGGAGCGGTCCTACGAGCAGTACTTC. Its protein is CASSQGIARERSYEQYF. The V call is TRBV4-1, the J call TRBJ2-7, with TRBD2 matching 7 bases. V shed 1 base, J shed 1 base, and the junction held 10 bases outside the gene matches. The V gene's germline CDR1 is MGHRA and CDR2 YSYEKL. The length of the CDR3 is 17 residues.

V usage is TRBV5-5 and J usage is TRBJ2-2; 11 positions match TRBD2. Trimming at V came to 4 bases and at J to 4 bases, leaving 6 bases not matched to a gene. Germline V gives CDR1 SGHKS, CDR2 YYEKEE (reference sequence). This CDR3 is 16 amino acids long. The CDR3 spells CASSPPLAGGTGELFF. DNA of the CDR3: TGTGCCAGCAGCCCCCCTCTAGCGGGAGGCACCGGGGAGCTGTTTTTT.

The chain joins TRBV4-1 to TRBJ2-2; 15 bases align to TRBD2. V was pared by 5 bases and J by 5 bases, with 9 bases of the junction left unmatched. The CDR3 is 18 residues long. CDR1 and CDR2 from the germline V gene are MGHRA and YSYEKL. CDR3 residues: CASSSGLAGGPGTGELFF. Written as DNA, the CDR3 is TGCGCCAGCAGCTCTGGACTAGCGGGAGGGCCAGGGACCGGGGAGCTGTTTTTT.

The rearrangement joins TRBV6-5 to TRBJ2-7; TRBD1 agrees at 10 bases. The CDR3 spans 15 residues. Trimming removed 2 bases from V and 2 bases from J; junction bases left unmatched: 3. Per germline, CDR1 MNHEY and CDR2 SVGAGI. CDR3 loop: CASSYTGTGAYEQYF. The DNA of the CDR3 is TGTGCCAGCAGTTACACCGGGACAGGGGCCTACGAGCAGTACTTC.

The rearrangement uses TRBV25-1 and TRBJ1-3, with 8 bases that match TRBD1. CDR1 and CDR2 (germline): MGHDK, SYGVNS. CDR3 length: 17 amino acids. J gave up 2 bases and V 2 bases, and 8 bases lay outside the gene matches. The CDR3 region has the DNA TGTGCCAGCAGTGAACTCCTCCCGACAGGGGCTGGAAACACCATATATTTT. Translating it yields CASSELLPTGAGNTIYF. Full variable domain (rest looked up from reference TRBV25-1 and TRBJ1-3): EADIYQTPRYLVIGTGKKITLECSQTMGHDKMYWYQQDPGMELHLIHYSYGVNSTEKGDLSSESTVSRIRTEHFPLTLESARPSHTSQYLCASSELLPTGAGNTIYFGEGSWLTVV.

This chain joins TRBV4-2 and TRBJ2-1; 7 nucleotides agree with TRBD2. Germline loops: CDR1 LGHNA, CDR2 YNFKEQ. V gave up 3 bases and J gave up 7 bases; unmatched junction bases: 12. The CDR3 extends over 16 amino acids. CDR3 sequence (DNA): TGTGCCAGCAGCCATCTCCGGGACTACGCTATGAATGAGCAGTTCTTC. It yields the protein CASSHLRDYAMNEQFF.